This T cell receptor beta chain was identified during a study of OX40 agonist ivuxolimab in advanced cancers. Trimming removed 5 bases from V and 4 bases from J, with 12 bases in between. This CDR3 spans 14 amino acids. From germline, CDR1 is LNHDA and CDR2 SQIVND (reference sequence). The data were produced by immunoSEQ multiplex PCR, yet TCRdb's version contains in-frame clones alone and is incomplete. The sample contains about 74,000 clones, 75% to 95% of which appear only once. The sample was CD4+ or CD8+ T cells sorted from blood, taken in a trial of the OX40 agonist ivuxolimab. The TCR sequence derives from an adult with an advanced solid tumor such as melanoma, head and neck, liver or kidney cancer. The chain joins TRBV19 to TRBJ1-5; D is unresolved. The DNA for the CDR3 is TGTGCCAGTAGTCAAAGGTCAGCTAATCAGCCCCAGCATTTT. The encoded protein is CASSQRSANQPQHF.